The 6 T cell receptor beta chains given below trace back to one sample, sequenced in a study of blood T cell repertoires in COVID-19. Assay: immunoSEQ multiplex PCR; the TCRdb copy retains only in-frame clones and omits some. This table has fewer than 400,000 clones, under 90% appearing once. The sample taken for sequencing was PBMCs or T cells enriched from blood (not recorded which). These receptors came from a woman aged 25 to 39 who had recovered from COVID-19.

This chain connects TRBV7-3 to TRBJ2-1, with 14 bases that match TRBD2. The ends lost 5 bases at V and 6 bases at J; junction bases unmatched: 6. Germline V gene lookup returns CDR1 SGHTA and CDR2 FQGTGA. CDR3 length equals 16 residues. The CDR3 sequence is CASSPPGLAGGNEQFF. CDR3 DNA sequence: TGTGCCAGCAGCCCCCCAGGACTAGCGGGAGGCAATGAGCAGTTCTTC.

V usage is TRBV9 and J usage is TRBJ1-6; D ambiguous. Per germline, CDR1 SGDLS and CDR2 YYNGEE. Trimming left V 3 bases short and J 8 bases short, with 6 bases between. The CDR3 totals 12 residues. The CDR3 spells CASSAVHSPLHF. The CDR3 nucleotides read TGTGCCAGCAGCGCCGTCCATTCACCCCTCCACTTT.

This chain uses TRBV12-5 with TRBJ2-4; D is ambiguous. Germline V CDR1 and CDR2: LGHNT, FRNRAP. The CDR3 totals 12 residues. Trimming took 8 bases from V and 8 from J, leaving 13 bases between them. The CDR3 DNA sequence: TGTGCTAGTCTATCCTCTATAGACATTCAGTACTTC. Its protein product is CASLSSIDIQYF. The full variable domain, rest sourced from reference TRBV12-5 and TRBJ2-4, is DARVTQTPRHKVTEMGQEVTMRCQPILGHNTVFWYRQTMMQGLELLAYFRNRAPLDDSGMPKDRFSAEMPDATLATLKIQPSEPRDSAVYFCASLSSIDIQYFGAGTRLSVL.

The V and J genes are TRBV6-6 and TRBJ2-7, with TRBD1 matching over 7 bases. Unmatched junction bases numbered 9, after V lost 7 bases and J lost 6 bases. Germline-derived CDR1 and CDR2 are MNHNY and SVGAGI (reference sequence). The CDR3 totals 13 residues. The CDR3 is CASTLGQVSEQYF. In DNA form, the CDR3 reads TGTGCCAGCACCCTCGGACAGGTCTCCGAGCAGTACTTC.

The DNA for the CDR3 is TGTGCCAGCAGTCCCCCCGTTCGGGAGCAGTACTTC. As protein: CASSPPVREQYF. This chain joins TRBV28 and TRBJ2-7; D is uncertain. The length of the CDR3 is 12 residues. Per the germline V gene, CDR1 is MDHEN and CDR2 is SYDVKM. Trimming removed 5 bases at V and 7 bases at J, with 12 bases between.

The chain uses TRBV6-5 and TRBJ2-1; 8 nucleotides match TRBD2. Losses at the gene ends were 6 bases for V and 1 base for J; bases not matched to a gene: 5. The CDR3 spans 15 residues. Germline V gene lookup returns CDR1 MNHEY and CDR2 SVGAGI. CDR3 region: CASRRTGGSYNEQFF. The CDR3 nucleotides read TGTGCCAGCAGAAGAACGGGAGGGTCCTACAATGAGCAGTTCTTC.